This T cell receptor (beta chain) came from a study of blood T cell repertoires in COVID-19. About the study: The study drew acute and convalescent COVID-19 samples from the United States, Italy and Spain.

The CDR3 runs 17 residues. Here immunoSEQ multiplex PCR was the method, and the copy in TCRdb shows in-frame clones only, minus some. This sample yields about 220,000 clones, of which 80% to 90% are seen a single time; 2% to 3% belongs to the top ten. The rearrangement joins TRBV21-1 to TRBJ1-5; the table calls TRBD1, which could not be checked here. TRBV21-1 is deemed a pseudogene. The clonotype comes from a woman aged 30 to 39 with acute COVID-19. Sequenced material: PBMCs or T cells enriched from blood (not recorded which). In DNA form, the CDR3 reads TGTGCCAGCAGCAAAGCGCTTGGCGACAGGGGGCTTCAGCCCCAGCATTTT. It translates to CASSKALGDRGLQPQHF.